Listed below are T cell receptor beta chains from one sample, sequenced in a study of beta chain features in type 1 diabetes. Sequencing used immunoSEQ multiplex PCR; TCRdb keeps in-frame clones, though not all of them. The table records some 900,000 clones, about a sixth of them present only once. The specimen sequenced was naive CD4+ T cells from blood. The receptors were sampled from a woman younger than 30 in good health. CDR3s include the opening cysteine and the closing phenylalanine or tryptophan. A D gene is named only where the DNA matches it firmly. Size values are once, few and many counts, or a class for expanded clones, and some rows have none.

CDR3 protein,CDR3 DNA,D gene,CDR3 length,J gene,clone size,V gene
CASSQGSGTRITDTQYF,TGCGCCAGCAGCCAGGGGTCGGGGACCAGGATCACAGATACGCAGTATTTT,NA,17,TRBJ2-3,few,TRBV4-3
CASRRASGTAGDTQYF,TGTGCCAGCAGACGTGCTAGCGGGACGGCGGGAGATACGCAGTATTTT,TRBD2,16,TRBJ2-3,NA,TRBV13
CASQTLSGRAYNEQFF,TGTGCCAGCCAAACCCTTAGCGGGAGGGCCTACAATGAGCAGTTCTTC,TRBD2,16,TRBJ2-1,few,TRBV2
CASSVGDRYNNEQFF,TGTGCCAGCAGCGTAGGTGATCGCTATAACAATGAGCAGTTCTTC,NA,15,TRBJ2-1,few,TRBV9
CRGSGDGPDTQYF,TGCCGGGGTAGCGGAGATGGGCCAGATACGCAGTATTTT,NA,13,TRBJ2-3,few,TRBV2
CASSEALVSGPYGYTF,TGTGCCAGCAGTGAAGCGCTTGTCTCTGGTCCCTATGGCTACACCTTC,NA,16,TRBJ1-2,NA,TRBV6-1
CASSQRGTQSAGELFF,TGCGCCAGCAGCCAACGAGGTACCCAATCAGCCGGGGAGCTGTTTTTT,NA,16,TRBJ2-2,NA,TRBV4-3
CASSRTGFGNEQFF,TGTGCCAGTAGCCGGACAGGGTTTGGCAATGAGCAGTTCTTC,TRBD1,14,TRBJ2-1,few,TRBV19
CASGQGQGWTQYF,TGTGCCAGCGGGCAAGGACAGGGTTGGACCCAGTACTTC,TRBD1,13,TRBJ2-5,NA,TRBV6-6
CASSLGVLINEQFF,TGCGCCAGCAGTCTGGGTGTTCTTATCAATGAGCAGTTCTTC,NA,14,TRBJ2-1,few,TRBV5-1
CASSYGGASAAYEQYF,TGTGCCAGCAGTTACGGCGGGGCTAGCGCCGCCTACGAGCAGTACTTC,NA,16,TRBJ2-7,few,TRBV6-5
CSATGAGPNAQYF,TGCAGCGCGACCGGGGCAGGGCCAAATGCCCAGTACTTC,NA,13,TRBJ2-5,NA,TRBV29-1
CASSFLAGAPGELFF,TGTGCCAGCAGTTTTTTAGCGGGAGCCCCCGGGGAGCTGTTTTTT,TRBD2,15,TRBJ2-2,NA,TRBV28
CASSLAQSYEQYF,TGTGCCAGCAGCTTAGCGCAATCCTACGAGCAGTACTTC,NA,13,TRBJ2-7,NA,TRBV7-2
CASSDISRADTQYF,TGCGCCAGCAGCGACATATCGAGGGCAGATACGCAGTATTTT,NA,14,TRBJ2-3,NA,TRBV4-1
CASSEGGNTGELFF,TGTGCCAGCAGTGAAGGCGGGAACACCGGGGAGCTGTTTTTT,NA,14,TRBJ2-2,NA,TRBV6-1
CASSPQLDGANVLTF,TGTGCCAGCAGCCCGCAACTCGATGGGGCCAACGTCCTGACTTTC,NA,15,TRBJ2-6,NA,TRBV7-9
CASSLVWTDNEQFF,TGCGCCAGCAGCTTGGTTTGGACAGACAATGAGCAGTTCTTC,NA,14,TRBJ2-1,NA,TRBV5-1
CASRVPNNEQFF,TGTGCCAGCAGAGTCCCGAACAATGAGCAGTTCTTC,NA,12,TRBJ2-1,NA,TRBV2
CASSLPGQTSASKNIQYF,TGTGCCAGCAGTTTACCCGGCCAAACTAGCGCCTCCAAAAACATTCAGTACTTC,TRBD2,18,TRBJ2-4,NA,TRBV28
CASSSGVRDTEAFF,TGTGCCAGCAGTTCGGGCGTAAGGGACACTGAAGCTTTCTTT,NA,14,TRBJ1-1,NA,TRBV6-5
CASSLVSLGTDTQYF,TGTGCCAGCAGCTTAGTGTCCCTGGGGACAGATACGCAGTATTTT,NA,15,TRBJ2-3,once,TRBV7-2
CASSLWGGTSGSYEQYF,TGTGCCAGCAGTTTATGGGGAGGGACTAGCGGGAGCTACGAGCAGTACTTC,TRBD2,17,TRBJ2-7,NA,TRBV28
CASSIFDQPQHF,TGTGCCAGTAGTATATTCGATCAGCCCCAGCATTTT,NA,12,TRBJ1-5,few,TRBV19
CASSPYSDTQYF,TGTGCCAGCAGCCCTTATTCAGATACGCAGTATTTT,NA,12,TRBJ2-3,NA,TRBV9
CASRLGQEQFF,TGTGCCAGCCGCTTGGGGCAGGAGCAGTTCTTC,NA,11,TRBJ2-1,few,TRBV7-9
CASSLAETYNEQFF,TGTGCCAGCAGCTTAGCTGAGACCTACAATGAGCAGTTCTTC,NA,14,TRBJ2-1,few,TRBV7-8
CASSGQLYTEAFF,TGTGCCAGCAGTGGACAGTTGTACACTGAAGCTTTCTTT,NA,13,TRBJ1-1,NA,TRBV6-5
CASKKKDRKHYGYTF,TGTGCCAGCAAAAAAAAGGACAGGAAACACTATGGCTACACCTTC,TRBD1,15,TRBJ1-2,once,TRBV6-5
CASSATGAGQPQHF,TGTGCCAGCAGCGCGACAGGTGCCGGTCAGCCCCAGCATTTT,NA,14,TRBJ1-5,few,TRBV9
CASRDGSSGANVLTF,TGTGCCAGTAGGGACGGTAGCTCTGGGGCCAACGTCCTGACTTTC,NA,15,TRBJ2-6,NA,TRBV19
CASSTYDRVYEQYF,TGTGCCAGCAGTACCTATGATCGGGTCTACGAGCAGTACTTC,NA,14,TRBJ2-7,NA,TRBV27
CASSQDSGRGRVFFF,TGTGCCAGCAGCCAAGATTCGGGGAGGGGCCGAGTGTTCTTCTTC,TRBD2,15,TRBJ2-1,few,TRBV4-2
CASSGGRSTDTQYF,TGTGCCAGCAGCGGAGGGCGGAGCACAGATACGCAGTATTTT,NA,14,TRBJ2-3,few,TRBV7-2
CASSLVVSSYNEQFF,TGTGCCAGCAGTTTAGTGGTGAGCTCCTACAATGAGCAGTTCTTC,NA,15,TRBJ2-1,NA,TRBV27
CASSPGHNQPQHF,TGCGCCAGCAGTCCAGGCCACAATCAGCCCCAGCATTTT,NA,13,TRBJ1-5,many,TRBV23-1
CASRVTGSGNTIYF,TGTGCCAGCAGAGTGACAGGGTCTGGAAACACCATATATTTT,TRBD1,14,TRBJ1-3,many,TRBV6-6
CASSFSRDEETQYF,TGTGCCAGCAGCTTTAGTAGGGACGAAGAGACCCAGTACTTC,NA,14,TRBJ2-5,few,TRBV11-2
CASSSIGLAGGSTDTQYF,TGCGCCAGCAGCTCCATCGGACTAGCGGGAGGGAGTACAGATACGCAGTATTTT,TRBD2,18,TRBJ2-3,NA,TRBV5-1